This T cell receptor (beta chain) was captured by sequencing in a study of blood T cell repertoires in COVID-19. As for the study in general: The analysed material was cDNA or gDNA that came from T cells, B-cell-depleted T cells, or PBMCs.

This CDR3 comprises 16 residues. Germline V gene data show CDR1 as SGDLS and CDR2 as YYNGEE. Germline trimming cut 3 bases from V and 0 bases from J; bases unmatched to any gene: 5. The repertoire was sequenced with immunoSEQ multiplex PCR; TCRdb's copy has only in-frame clones and lacks some. Of 350,000 to 400,000 clones listed, about 89% were seen once; the top ten hold just over 0.85%. Cohort assignment relied on participant-reported clinical history. Exposed enrollees encountered a COVID-19 case at some point within 2 weeks before study entry. Sequenced sample: PBMCs or T cells enriched from blood (not recorded which). The V gene is TRBV9, the J gene TRBJ1-5, with TRBD1 matching over 8 bases. The sequence was collected from a woman in her 40s who had been exposed to COVID-19. The CDR3 DNA reads as TGTGCCAGCAGCGCAGGGGGCCCCTATAGCAATCAGCCCCAGCATTTT. Its protein product is CASSAGGPYSNQPQHF.